Following are 30 T cell receptor beta chains from one sample sequenced in a study of shared clonotypes between healthy human individuals. The table came from immunoSEQ multiplex PCR; TCRdb's copy has only in-frame clones and leaves some out. The top ten clones hold roughly 0.55% of a sample with under 1,100,000 clones, about 80% of them seen once. The source material was memory CD4+ T cells from PBMCs. Subset defined: CD45RA-negative fraction. Source of these receptors: a man aged 18 to 30 in good health. Some clones in this sample may be carry-over from other donors' samples.

J is TRBJ2-2 and V is TRBV18; D may match TRBD1 or TRBD2 (5 bases each). Trimming removed 2 bases at V and 0 bases at J, with 16 bases between. Per the germline V gene, CDR1 is KGHSH and CDR2 is LQKENI. CDR3 length equals 18 residues. This chain's CDR3 is CASSPAITGTANTGELFF. The CDR3 DNA is TGTGCCAGCTCACCAGCGATTACCGGGACGGCGAACACCGGGGAGCTGTTTTTT.

This sequence joins TRBV6-5 and TRBJ1-3, with D unclear. The CDR3 consists of 14 residues. The germline V gene has CDR1 MNHEY and CDR2 SVGAGI. The V end was cut by 7 bases, the J end by 4 bases, with 14 bases between. CDR3 DNA: TGTGCCAGCACTCCATCATCGTACGGAAACACCATATATTTT. Translated, it gives CASTPSSYGNTIYF.

This clone was seen a few times. The rearrangement links TRBV5-1 to TRBJ2-7; D possibly uses TRBD1 or TRBD2 (5 bases each). The CDR3 length is 13 residues. Per the germline V gene, CDR1 is SGHRS and CDR2 is YFSETQ. Trimming left V 7 bases short and J 3 bases short, with 14 bases between. CDR3 in amino acids: CASQGVGGYEQYF. For the CDR3, the DNA is TGCGCCAGCCAGGGCGTTGGGGGCTACGAGCAGTACTTC.

This sequence joins TRBV27 and TRBJ1-5; the D is unclear. This CDR3 region has 14 residues. CDR1 and CDR2 from the germline V gene are MNHEY and SMNVEV (reference sequence). V lost 6 bases and J lost 0, with 9 bases in between. The CDR3 here is CASSSYYSNQPQHF. The CDR3 nucleotides read TGTGCCAGCAGCTCGTATTATAGCAATCAGCCCCAGCATTTT.

This clone appeared once. The chain has TRBV6-5 and TRBJ1-5; D remains unclear. The CDR3 sequence is 12 residues long. Trimming took off 0 bases at V and 6 bases at J, with 3 bases between the two ends. Germline lookup yields CDR1 MNHEY and CDR2 SVGAGI. The CDR3 region is CASSYSIQPQHF. The CDR3 region has the DNA TGTGCCAGCAGTTACTCGATTCAGCCCCAGCATTTT.

This chain connects TRBV6-1 to TRBJ2-3; D ambiguous. The CDR3 consists of 13 residues. Germline V gives CDR1 MNHNS, CDR2 SASEGT. V lost 5 bases, J lost 1 base, and 7 bases lay in between. The CDR3 DNA follows: TGTGCCAGCAGTTATGCGGGCACAGATACGCAGTATTTT. This sequence encodes CASSYAGTDTQYF.

The V call is TRBV5-4, the J call TRBJ2-3; no clear D. Trimming left V 4 bases short and J 4 bases short, with 13 bases between. The germline CDR1 and CDR2 sequences are SGHNT and YYREEE (reference sequence). CDR3 length equals 14 residues. The CDR3 nucleotides are TGTGCCAGCAGCCTCCGAGCCGTCGCAGATACGCAGTATTTT. It is translated as CASSLRAVADTQYF. The entire variable domain, with the rest obtained from reference TRBV5-4 and TRBJ2-3, is as follows: ETGVTQSPTHLIKTRGQQVTLRCSSQSGHNTVSWYQQALGQGPQFIFQYYREEENGRGNFPPRFSGLQFPNYSSELNVNALELDDSALYLCASSLRAVADTQYFGPGTRLTVL.

The CDR3 region is CASSPTLAAAYEQYF. CDR3 sequence (DNA): TGTGCCAGCAGTCCTACCCTAGCGGCAGCCTACGAGCAGTACTTC. The chain couples TRBV6-6 to TRBJ2-7; 7 nucleotides align to TRBD2. The CDR3 loop spans 15 amino acids. V was clipped by 5 bases and J by 2 bases; unmatched bases: 9. Germline V gives CDR1 MNHNY, CDR2 SVGAGI (reference sequence).

This clone was recorded a few times. It is likely a read error: a sequence one base away is far more abundant. Other DNA sequences in the same sample also yield this CDR3. The CDR3 coding sequence is TGTGCCAGCAGTGAATATAGGGGAGGACAGTACTTC. It codes for CASSEYRGGQYF. The chain uses TRBV25-1 and TRBJ2-7; TRBD2 might be the D (6 bases). Trimming removed 0 bases from V and 10 bases from J, with 10 bases in between. Germline assignment: CDR1 MGHDK and CDR2 SYGVNS. CDR3 length: 12 residues.

The gene calls are TRBV2 and TRBJ1-5; D is unresolved. Germline CDR1 SNHLY, CDR2 FYNNEI. V lost 4 bases, J lost 9 bases, and 10 bases lay in between. CDR3 length: 12 amino acids. CDR3 loop: CASSGPGPPQHF. The CDR3 nucleotides read TGTGCCAGCAGTGGGCCCGGTCCGCCCCAGCATTTT.

This sequence joins TRBV19 and TRBJ2-5; 7 nucleotides match TRBD1. Germline CDR1 LNHDA, CDR2 SQIVND (reference sequence). The trim removed 6 bases at V and 7 bases at J, leaving 20 bases unmatched. CDR3 length equals 17 residues. The DNA of the CDR3 is TGTGCCAGTAGCCAAGGGGGCGGACAGATGGGCCCCGGGACCCAGTACTTC. It specifies CASSQGGGQMGPGTQYF.

This chain joins TRBV6-1 and TRBJ2-7; D could derive from TRBD1 or TRBD2 (6 bases each). Looked up from germline, CDR1 is MNHNS and CDR2 is SASEGT. The CDR3 is 14 amino acids. V lost 4 bases and J 5 bases, leaving 15 bases between the germline ends. The CDR3 region has the DNA TGTGCCAGCAGTGGGGGGGACACAAACCACGAGCAGTACTTC. Translating gives CASSGGDTNHEQYF.

The chain has TRBV9 and TRBJ2-7, with TRBD2 matching 14 bases. The germline V gene encodes CDR1 SGDLS and CDR2 YYNGEE. V was pared by 4 bases and J by 7 bases, with 10 bases of the junction left unmatched. This CDR3 has 16 residues. The CDR3 protein is CASSPPGLAGEGEQYF. DNA of the CDR3: TGTGCCAGCAGCCCCCCGGGACTAGCGGGAGAGGGTGAGCAGTACTTC. Full variable domain (rest looked up from reference TRBV9 and TRBJ2-7): DSGVTQTPKHLITATGQRVTLRCSPRSGDLSVYWYQQSLDQGLQFLIQYYNGEERAKGNILERFSAQQFPDLHSELNLSSLELGDSALYFCASSPPGLAGEGEQYFGPGTRLTVT.

This clone was counted once. The chain couples TRBV19 to TRBJ1-4; 9 nucleotides agree with TRBD1. V lost 9 bases, J lost 5 bases, and 7 bases stayed unmatched. Germline V gene lookup returns CDR1 LNHDA and CDR2 SQIVND (reference sequence). The CDR3 length is 14 residues. Here the CDR3 DNA reads TGTGCCAGCCACACCGGGACAGGGAATGAAAAACTGTTTTTT. Amino acids: CASHTGTGNEKLFF.

The V and J genes are TRBV19 and TRBJ2-4; D is perhaps TRBD1 (6 bases). Trimming took off 8 bases at V and 7 bases at J, with 15 bases between the two ends. The CDR3 covers 13 residues. Germline lookup yields CDR1 LNHDA and CDR2 SQIVND (reference sequence). CDR3 in amino acids: CASAAQGPNIQYF. The CDR3 DNA reads TGTGCCAGTGCTGCACAGGGCCCGAACATTCAGTACTTC.

The chain links TRBV7-9 to TRBJ2-7; D is possibly TRBD1 or TRBD2 (5 bases each). The ends were cut back, 1 base at V and 5 bases at J, with 15 bases in the middle. The CDR3 runs 15 residues. Germline values: CDR1 SEHNR, CDR2 FQNEAQ (reference sequence). As DNA, the CDR3 is TGTGCCAGCAGCTTAGACCGGGGCCTCGGCCACGAGCAGTACTTC. The encoded protein is CASSLDRGLGHEQYF.

V gene TRBV7-3 combines with J gene TRBJ2-2; no firm D call. CDR3 size: 18 residues. V was clipped by 2 bases and J by 4 bases, with 20 bases between them. The germline CDR1 and CDR2 sequences are SGHTA and FQGTGA. This CDR3 is CASSLRSFTSWGTGELFF. The CDR3 nucleotides read TGTGCCAGCAGCTTACGGTCGTTTACCTCCTGGGGCACCGGGGAGCTGTTTTTT. Full variable domain (missing parts from reference TRBV7-3 and TRBJ2-2): GAGVSQTPSNKVTEKGKYVELRCDPISGHTALYWYRQSLGQGPEFLIYFQGTGAADDSGLPNDRFFAVRPEGSVSTLKIQRTERGDSAVYLCASSLRSFTSWGTGELFFGEGSRLTVL.

The chain is built from TRBV11-2 and TRBJ2-7; TRBD1 is a possible D gene (6 bases). Trimming cost V 3 bases and J 0 bases, with 12 bases left between them. Germline CDR1 and CDR2: SGHAT and FQNNGV. The CDR3 has 15 amino acids. This chain's CDR3 is CASSFEGVSSYEQYF. CDR3 bases: TGTGCCAGCAGCTTCGAGGGGGTGAGCTCCTACGAGCAGTACTTC.

The chain recombines TRBV7-2 with TRBJ2-5; TRBD2 might be the D (5 bases). Trimming stripped 4 bases from V and 2 bases from J, with 14 bases between. Germline V gene sequence: CDR1 SGHTA, CDR2 FQGNSA. The CDR3 totals 15 residues. DNA of the CDR3: TGTGCCAGCAGCTCCTACCGCAGCGGTCAAGAGACCCAGTACTTC. Protein sequence: CASSSYRSGQETQYF.

This clone was recorded only once. The chain uses TRBV5-1 and TRBJ2-1, with 8 bases lining up with TRBD1. V gave up 4 bases and J gave up 3 bases; unmatched junction bases: 6. Germline V gene sequence: CDR1 SGHRS, CDR2 YFSETQ. The CDR3 consists of 15 residues. As DNA, the CDR3 is TGCGCCAGCAGCCCACAGGGGGTGGGCTACAATGAGCAGTTCTTC. Encoded protein: CASSPQGVGYNEQFF.

The CDR3: CAWSPLGQGSEPQHF. DNA of the CDR3: TGTGCCTGGAGTCCATTGGGACAGGGGAGTGAGCCCCAGCATTTT. The chain is built from TRBV30 and TRBJ1-5; TRBD1 matches 10 bases. There are 15 residues in the CDR3. V shed 2 bases, J shed 8 bases, and the junction held 9 bases outside the gene matches. CDR1 GTSNPN and CDR2 SVGIG come from the germline V gene (reference sequence).

This chain connects TRBV27 to TRBJ2-3, with D unclear. Germline CDR1 reads MNHEY; CDR2 reads SMNVEV (reference sequence). CDR3 length: 15 amino acids. Trimming removed 7 bases from V and 0 bases from J, with 14 bases in between. The DNA for the CDR3 is TGTGCCAGCACCCAACGCCTTCCTAGCACAGATACGCAGTATTTT. This codes for CASTQRLPSTDTQYF.

The CDR3: CASTNNYGYTF. CDR3 bases: TGTGCCAGCACCAATAACTATGGCTACACCTTC. The gene calls are TRBV6-5 and TRBJ1-2; no clear D gene. The CDR3 has 11 amino acids. Germline CDR1 MNHEY, CDR2 SVGAGI. The V gene lost 7 bases and the J gene lost 1 base, with 4 bases spanning the gap.

This clone was seen only a few times. This sequence joins TRBV2 and TRBJ2-5, with D unresolved. Trimming shortened V by 4 bases and J by 3 bases, and 9 bases separated the two germline ends. This CDR3 comprises 13 residues. The germline gives CDR1 SNHLY, CDR2 FYNNEI. The CDR3 coding sequence is TGTGCCAGCAGTGTCGACTGGGAAGAGACCCAGTACTTC. It encodes CASSVDWEETQYF.

This clone has only one observation. This chain uses TRBV10-3 with TRBJ2-1; TRBD1 matches at 8 bases. Germline assignment: CDR1 ENHRY and CDR2 SYGVKD. The CDR3 contains 15 residues. J was trimmed by 8 bases and V by 4 bases; bases with no gene match: 10. In nucleotides, the CDR3 is TGTGCCATCAGTGGGAAGACAGGGGCTGACCATGAGCAGTTCTTC. It translates to CAISGKTGADHEQFF.

This clone has a handful of counts. The chain combines TRBV10-3 with TRBJ2-1; D not resolved. Germline V gene lookup returns CDR1 ENHRY and CDR2 SYGVKD. This CDR3 spans 16 amino acids. V shed 6 bases and J shed 0 bases, with 15 bases lying between them. CDR3 protein: CAISSSLASSYNEQFF. DNA of the CDR3: TGTGCCATCAGCTCCTCTCTGGCTAGCTCCTACAATGAGCAGTTCTTC.

CDR3 region: CASSSLAGGLETQYF. The CDR3 DNA reads TGCGCCAGCAGCTCGCTAGCGGGAGGGCTGGAGACCCAGTACTTC. This chain uses TRBV5-1 with TRBJ2-5; 12 bases are shared with TRBD2. Germline lookup yields CDR1 SGHRS and CDR2 YFSETQ. This CDR3 spans 15 amino acids. V shed 3 bases and J 5 bases; nucleotides not matched to a gene: 5.

This clone was recorded a few times. This chain uses TRBV5-1 with TRBJ2-7, with D perhaps matching TRBD1 (6 bases). This CDR3 has 14 residues. Germline CDR1 and CDR2: SGHRS and YFSETQ. V gave up 4 bases and J gave up 5 bases, with 16 bases separating them. DNA for the CDR3: TGCGCCAGCAGCGCCGGACGCCGACAGGACGAGCAGTACTTC. This sequence encodes CASSAGRRQDEQYF.

The chain combines TRBV20-1 with TRBJ1-2, with a tentative D call TRBD1 (5 bases). The V gene lost 6 bases and the J gene lost 11 bases, with 16 bases spanning the gap. The CDR3 extends over 11 amino acids. Germline loops: CDR1 DFQATT, CDR2 SNEGSKA (reference sequence). DNA of the CDR3: TGCAGTGCGGGGGAGGAGGGCAAATACACCTTC. Protein product: CSAGEEGKYTF.

This clone occurred a few times. The V call is TRBV10-3, the J call TRBJ2-5; the match to TRBD2 covers 7 bases. Looked up from germline, CDR1 is ENHRY and CDR2 is SYGVKD. With V trimmed by 2 bases and J by 4 bases, 10 bases remained unmatched. CDR3 size: 16 residues. In nucleotides, the CDR3 is TGTGCCATCAGTGAGGAGGGACTAAGGGTTCGAGAGACCCAGTACTTC. Its protein product is CAISEEGLRVRETQYF.